Included here is one T cell receptor (beta chain) sequence, with context. This sample was taken from a study of blood T cells in healthy people across ages. With a J-beta primer mix and a sample-barcoded 5' primer, a second PCR ran about 7 to 12 cycles. Via MiXCR, TCRdb re-called the 5' RACE reads, giving one row per CDR3 protein. This table has roughly 800,000 distinct CDR3 sequences, about three fifths appearing once. The CDR3 is made up of 15 amino acids. V was trimmed by 5 bases and J by 2 bases, leaving 16 bases between them. Germline CDR1 reads SGHTA; CDR2 reads FQGNSA. The sequence was obtained from a man younger than 40 in good health. This rearrangement joins TRBV7-2 to TRBJ2-7, with a tentative D call TRBD1 (5 bases). The sequencing sample was made of blood. The chain's CDR3 is CASSLSGMGPYEQYF. In nucleotides, the CDR3 is TGTGCCAGCAGCCTTAGTGGGATGGGGCCCTACGAGCAGTACTTC.